These T cell receptor beta chains were read from a single sample in a study of early T cells in non-severe SARS-CoV-2 infection. One entry per CDR3 protein, called by TCRdb with MiXCR from the 5' RACE reads. The sample consists of 100,000 to 130,000 distinct CDR3 sequences, around 10% of them appearing once. Sequences were obtained from whole blood. The receptors were sampled from an adult who was a healthcare worker with PCR-confirmed SARS-CoV-2 infection or an uninfected control (not recorded which). Each CDR3 is given with its conserved first and last residue. Fields, in order: V gene, D gene, J gene, CDR3 length, clone size, CDR3 protein, CDR3 DNA. D genes are given only for firm matches. Clone size appears in some rows only: once, few, many, or a class for an expanded clone.

TRBV7-2	.	TRBJ2-5	11	many	CASSLYETQYF	TGTGCCAGCAGCTTATACGAGACCCAGTACTTC
TRBV11-3	.	TRBJ2-3	13	.	CASSSSSQDTQYF	TGTGCCAGCAGCTCCTCCTCACAAGATACGCAGTATTTT
TRBV4-2	TRBD2	TRBJ2-5	17	.	CASSQDWRAGGQETQYF	TGTGCCAGCAGCCAAGATTGGCGAGCGGGAGGCCAAGAGACCCAGTACTTC
TRBV18	.	TRBJ2-5	13	.	CASSAASQETQYF	TGTGCCAGCTCGGCAGCATCCCAAGAGACCCAGTACTTC
TRBV27	.	TRBJ1-6	13	many	CASTMGLNSPLHF	TGTGCCAGCACCATGGGCCTTAATTCACCCCTCCACTTT
TRBV28	.	TRBJ2-7	15	many	CASSLEALGVYEQYF	TGTGCCAGCAGTTTGGAGGCCTTAGGAGTCTACGAGCAGTACTTC
TRBV28	.	TRBJ1-5	14	.	CASSSRYSNQPQHF	TGTGCCAGCAGTTCGCGTTATAGCAATCAGCCCCAGCATTTT
TRBV7-9	TRBD2	TRBJ2-1	16	many	CASSLGLAGGGSEQFF	TGTGCCAGCAGCTTAGGACTAGCGGGAGGCGGCAGTGAGCAGTTCTTC
TRBV11-2	.	TRBJ2-1	13	many	CASSGNRVNEQFF	TGTGCCAGCAGCGGAAACAGGGTCAATGAGCAGTTCTTC
TRBV5-1	TRBD1	TRBJ1-1	14	many	CASSLTGANTEAFF	TGCGCCAGCAGCTTGACAGGGGCAAACACTGAAGCTTTCTTT
TRBV28	.	TRBJ2-7	15	.	CASSLVSRGVGEQYF	TGTGCCAGCAGTTTAGTCTCCAGGGGAGTCGGCGAGCAGTACTTC
TRBV6-2/TRBV6-3	.	TRBJ2-5	12	many	CASSYTSADQYF	TGTGCCAGCAGTTACACCTCCGCGGACCAGTACTTC
TRBV5-1	.	TRBJ2-1	14	few	CASSLEGVGNEQFF	TGCGCCAGCAGCTTGGAGGGAGTAGGGAATGAGCAGTTCTTC
TRBV6-2/TRBV6-3	TRBD2	TRBJ2-7	16	many	CASLPGLAGVFYEQYF	TGTGCCAGCCTCCCGGGACTAGCGGGAGTCTTCTACGAGCAGTACTTC
TRBV5-4	.	TRBJ1-2	14	many	CASHTGKSSIGYTF	TGTGCCAGCCATACAGGGAAGAGTTCTATTGGCTACACCTTC
TRBV29-1	.	TRBJ2-7	11	.	CSVEGDYEQYF	TGCAGCGTTGAAGGGGATTACGAGCAGTACTTC